The clone carrying this TCR beta chain has at least ten counts. Its antigen remains unidentified. From germline, CDR1 is MNHEY and CDR2 SVGAGI. The CDR3 is 11 residues long. V was pared by 7 bases and J by 5 bases, with 8 bases between. The data belong to a study of T cells after yellow fever vaccination. Overall study findings and caveats: Clonotypes shared by both compartments, CD4 and CD8, made up a small share.

The study made its TCR cDNA through 5'RACE template switching. That step introduced a universal primer site along with UMIs. TCRdb fed the 5' RACE reads into MiXCR, producing one record per CDR3 protein. The sample gives hundreds of thousands of distinct CDR3 sequences, about 8.7% of which show up once; over 15% is in the top ten. This sample comprised PBMCs, obtained on the day of the first yellow fever vaccination. The clonotype comes from a man aged 18-30 years who received the YFV17D yellow fever vaccine. This chain uses TRBV6-5 with TRBJ2-5, with D hard to call. The CDR3 bases are TGTGCCAGCACCCTGCGGGAGACCCAGTACTTC. This codes for CASTLRETQYF.